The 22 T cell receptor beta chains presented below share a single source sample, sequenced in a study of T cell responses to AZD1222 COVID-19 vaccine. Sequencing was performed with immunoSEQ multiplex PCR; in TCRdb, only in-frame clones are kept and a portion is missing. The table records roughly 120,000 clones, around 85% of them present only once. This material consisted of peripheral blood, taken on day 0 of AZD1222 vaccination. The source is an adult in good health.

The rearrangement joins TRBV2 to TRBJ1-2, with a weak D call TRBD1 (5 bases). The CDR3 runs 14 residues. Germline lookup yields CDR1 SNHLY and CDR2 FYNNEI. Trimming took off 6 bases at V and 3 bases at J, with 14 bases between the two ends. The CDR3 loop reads CASRTAGDYYGYTF. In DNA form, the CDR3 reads TGTGCCAGCAGGACCGCCGGGGACTACTATGGCTACACCTTC.

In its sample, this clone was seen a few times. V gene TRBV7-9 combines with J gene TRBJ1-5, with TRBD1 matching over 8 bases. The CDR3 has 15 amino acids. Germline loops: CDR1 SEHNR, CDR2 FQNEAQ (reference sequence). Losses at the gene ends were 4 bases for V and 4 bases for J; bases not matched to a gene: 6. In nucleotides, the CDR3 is TGTGCCAGCAGCTCCGGACAGGGTTGGAATCAGCCCCAGCATTTT. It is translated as CASSSGQGWNQPQHF.

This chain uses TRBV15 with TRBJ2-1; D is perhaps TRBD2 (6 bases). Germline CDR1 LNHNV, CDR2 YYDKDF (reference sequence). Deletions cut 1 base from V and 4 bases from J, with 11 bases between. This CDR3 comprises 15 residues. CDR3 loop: CATSRAAGTYNEQFF. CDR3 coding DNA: TGTGCCACCAGCAGAGCAGCGGGCACATACAATGAGCAGTTCTTC.

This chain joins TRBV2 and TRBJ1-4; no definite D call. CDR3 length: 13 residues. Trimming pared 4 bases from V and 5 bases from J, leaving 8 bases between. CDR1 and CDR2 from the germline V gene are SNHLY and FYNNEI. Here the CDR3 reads CASSVARNEKLFF. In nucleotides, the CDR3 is TGTGCCAGCAGTGTAGCGAGGAATGAAAAACTGTTTTTT.

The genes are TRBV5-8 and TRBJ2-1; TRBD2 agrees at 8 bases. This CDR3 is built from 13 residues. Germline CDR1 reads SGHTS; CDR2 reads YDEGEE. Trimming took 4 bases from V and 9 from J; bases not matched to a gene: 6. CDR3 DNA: TGTGCCAGCAGCGGGACTAGGGGAAGTGAGCAGTTCTTC. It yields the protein CASSGTRGSEQFF.

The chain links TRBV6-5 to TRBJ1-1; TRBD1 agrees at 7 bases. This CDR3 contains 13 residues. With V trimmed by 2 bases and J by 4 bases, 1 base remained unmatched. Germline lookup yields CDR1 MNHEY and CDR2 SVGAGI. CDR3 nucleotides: TGTGCCAGCAGTTACGACAGGGCCACTGAAGCTTTCTTT. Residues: CASSYDRATEAFF.

CDR3 in amino acids: CASSSDRGRGYTF. The CDR3 DNA is TGTGCCAGCAGTTCTGACAGGGGACGTGGCTACACCTTC. The chain employs TRBV27 and TRBJ1-2, with TRBD1 matching 8 bases. The CDR3 is 13 amino acids. The V segment lost 4 bases and the J segment 7 bases; nucleotides outside the gene matches: 5. Germline V gene lookup returns CDR1 MNHEY and CDR2 SMNVEV (reference sequence).

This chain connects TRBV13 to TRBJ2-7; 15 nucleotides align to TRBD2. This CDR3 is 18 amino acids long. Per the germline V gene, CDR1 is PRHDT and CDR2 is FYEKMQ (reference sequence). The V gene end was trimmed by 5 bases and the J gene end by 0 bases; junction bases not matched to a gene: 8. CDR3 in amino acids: CASSRTSGRGLSSYEQYF. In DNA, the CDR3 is TGTGCCAGCAGCCGGACTAGCGGGAGGGGCCTCTCCTCCTACGAGCAGTACTTC.

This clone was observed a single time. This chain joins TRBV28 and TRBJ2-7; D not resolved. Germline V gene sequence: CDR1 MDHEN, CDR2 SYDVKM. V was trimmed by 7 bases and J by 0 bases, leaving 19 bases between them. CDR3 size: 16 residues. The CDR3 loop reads CASTYPGAFGSYEQYF. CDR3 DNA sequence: TGTGCCAGCACCTATCCCGGCGCCTTTGGCTCCTACGAGCAGTACTTC.

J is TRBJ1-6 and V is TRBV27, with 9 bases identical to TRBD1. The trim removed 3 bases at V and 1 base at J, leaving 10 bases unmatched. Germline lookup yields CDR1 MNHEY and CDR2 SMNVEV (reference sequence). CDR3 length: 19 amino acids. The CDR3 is CASSFYPGQGNSYNSPLHF. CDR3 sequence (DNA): TGTGCCAGCAGTTTCTATCCGGGACAGGGAAATTCCTATAATTCACCCCTCCACTTT.

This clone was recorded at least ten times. CDR3 sequence reads: CASSSGLAGTNTGELFF. Written as DNA, the CDR3 is TGCGCCAGCAGCTCCGGACTAGCGGGAACGAACACCGGGGAGCTGTTTTTT. The rearrangement uses TRBV5-1 and TRBJ2-2; TRBD2 agrees at 12 bases. V lost 3 bases and J lost 0; bases outside the gene matches: 3. Germline V lookup: CDR1 SGHRS, CDR2 YFSETQ. CDR3 length: 17 residues. Together with reference TRBV5-1 and TRBJ2-2, the CDR3 gives the full variable domain: KAGVTQTPRYLIKTRGQQVTLSCSPISGHRSVSWYQQTPGQGLQFLFEYFSETQRNKGNFPGRFSGRQFSNSRSEMNVSTLELGDSALYLCASSSGLAGTNTGELFFGEGSRLTVL.

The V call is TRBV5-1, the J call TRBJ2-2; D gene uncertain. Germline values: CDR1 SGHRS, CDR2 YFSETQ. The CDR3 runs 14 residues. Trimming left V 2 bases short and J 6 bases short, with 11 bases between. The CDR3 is CASSLQPGPGELFF. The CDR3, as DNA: TGCGCCAGCAGCTTACAGCCGGGCCCCGGGGAGCTGTTTTTT. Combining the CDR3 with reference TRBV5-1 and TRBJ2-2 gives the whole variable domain KAGVTQTPRYLIKTRGQQVTLSCSPISGHRSVSWYQQTPGQGLQFLFEYFSETQRNKGNFPGRFSGRQFSNSRSEMNVSTLELGDSALYLCASSLQPGPGELFFGEGSRLTVL.

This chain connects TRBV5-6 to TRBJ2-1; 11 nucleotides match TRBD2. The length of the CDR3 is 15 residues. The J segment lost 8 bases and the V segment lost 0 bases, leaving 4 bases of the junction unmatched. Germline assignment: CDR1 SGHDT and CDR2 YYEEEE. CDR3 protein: CASSLEPSGRYEQFF. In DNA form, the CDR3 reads TGTGCCAGCAGCTTGGAACCTAGCGGGAGGTATGAGCAGTTCTTC. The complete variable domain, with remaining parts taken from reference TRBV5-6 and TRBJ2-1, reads DAGVTQSPTHLIKTRGQQVTLRCSPKSGHDTVSWYQQALGQGPQFIFQYYEEEERQRGNFPDRFSGHQFPNYSSELNVNALLLGDSALYLCASSLEPSGRYEQFFGPGTRLTVL.

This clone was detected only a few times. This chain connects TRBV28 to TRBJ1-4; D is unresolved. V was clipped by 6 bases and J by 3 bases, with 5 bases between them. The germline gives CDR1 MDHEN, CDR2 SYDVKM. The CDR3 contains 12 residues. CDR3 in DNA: TGTGCCAGCAGGCCCCCTAATGAAAAACTGTTTTTT. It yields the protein CASRPPNEKLFF. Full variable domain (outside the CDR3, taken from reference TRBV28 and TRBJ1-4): DVKVTQSSRYLVKRTGEKVFLECVQDMDHENMFWYRQDPGLGLRLIYFSYDVKMKEKGDIPEGYSVSREKKERFSLILESASTNQTSMYLCASRPPNEKLFFGSGTQLSVL.

CDR3 nucleotides: TGTGTCACAGGGGCGGGCCAGCCCCAGCATTTT. This codes for CVTGAGQPQHF. The rearrangement joins TRBV6-5 to TRBJ1-5; 7 positions agree with TRBD1. Germline V gene sequence: CDR1 MNHEY, CDR2 SVGAGI. The CDR3 consists of 11 residues.

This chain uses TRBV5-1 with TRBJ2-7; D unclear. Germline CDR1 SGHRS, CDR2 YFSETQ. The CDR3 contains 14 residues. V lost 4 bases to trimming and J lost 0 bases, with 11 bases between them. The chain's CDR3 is CASSPNAPSYEQYF. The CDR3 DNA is TGCGCCAGCAGCCCGAATGCCCCCTCCTACGAGCAGTACTTC.

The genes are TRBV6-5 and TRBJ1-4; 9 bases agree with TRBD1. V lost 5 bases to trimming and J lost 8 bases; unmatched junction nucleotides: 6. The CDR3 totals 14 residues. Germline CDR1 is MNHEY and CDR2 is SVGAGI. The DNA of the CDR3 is TGTGCCAGCAGTATACAGGGGGCTTCCGAAAAACTGTTTTTT. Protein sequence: CASSIQGASEKLFF.

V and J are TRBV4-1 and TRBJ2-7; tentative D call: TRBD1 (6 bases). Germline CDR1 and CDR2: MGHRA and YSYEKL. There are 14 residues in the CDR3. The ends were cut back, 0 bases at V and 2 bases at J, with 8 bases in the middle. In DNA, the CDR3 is TGCGCCAGCAGCCAAGATCCAGGGGCCTACGAGCAGTACTTC. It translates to CASSQDPGAYEQYF.

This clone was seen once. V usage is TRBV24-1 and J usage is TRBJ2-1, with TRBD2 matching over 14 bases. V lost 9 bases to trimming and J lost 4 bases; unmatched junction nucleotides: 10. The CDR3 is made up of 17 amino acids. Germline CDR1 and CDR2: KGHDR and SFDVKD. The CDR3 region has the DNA TGTGCCACCGGTTACGGGACTAGCGGGAGTGGTTACAATGAGCAGTTCTTC. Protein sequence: CATGYGTSGSGYNEQFF.

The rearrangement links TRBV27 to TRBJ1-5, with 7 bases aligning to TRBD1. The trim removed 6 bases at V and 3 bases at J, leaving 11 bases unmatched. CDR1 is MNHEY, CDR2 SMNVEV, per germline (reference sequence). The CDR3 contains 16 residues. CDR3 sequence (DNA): TGTGCCAGCAGCATGTCAGGGGGAACGTTCAATCAGCCCCAGCATTTT. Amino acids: CASSMSGGTFNQPQHF.

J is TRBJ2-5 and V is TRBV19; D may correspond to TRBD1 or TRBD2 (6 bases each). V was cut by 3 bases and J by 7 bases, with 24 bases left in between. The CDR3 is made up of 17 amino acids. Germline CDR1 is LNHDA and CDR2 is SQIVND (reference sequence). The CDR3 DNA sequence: TGTGCCAGTAGTATGGTCTTAGCCAGGGGACTCGCGGGGACCCAGTACTTC. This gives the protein CASSMVLARGLAGTQYF.

This CDR3 is CASSPPGGANYGYTF. The CDR3 DNA reads as TGTGCCAGCAGCCCTCCGGGAGGGGCAAACTATGGCTACACCTTC. This rearrangement joins TRBV6-6 to TRBJ1-2, with D possibly TRBD1 on 5 matching bases. The V gene's germline CDR1 is MNHNY and CDR2 SVGAGI (reference sequence). This CDR3 contains 15 residues. Between the trimmed V and J ends, which lost 6 bases and 2 bases, there was a span of 16 bases.